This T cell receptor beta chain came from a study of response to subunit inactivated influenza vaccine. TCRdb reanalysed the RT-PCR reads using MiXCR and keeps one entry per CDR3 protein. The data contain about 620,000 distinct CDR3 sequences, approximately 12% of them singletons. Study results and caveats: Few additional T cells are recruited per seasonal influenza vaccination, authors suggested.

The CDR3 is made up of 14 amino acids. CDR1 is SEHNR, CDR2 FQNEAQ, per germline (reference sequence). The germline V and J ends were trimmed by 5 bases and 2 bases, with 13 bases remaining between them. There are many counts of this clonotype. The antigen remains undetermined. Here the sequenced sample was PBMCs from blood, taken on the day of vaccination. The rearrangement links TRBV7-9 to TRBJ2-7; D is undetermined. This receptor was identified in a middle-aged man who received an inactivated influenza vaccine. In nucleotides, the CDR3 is TGTGCCAGCAGCCCGGTGGCCTCCACCTACGAGCAGTACTTC. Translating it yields CASSPVASTYEQYF. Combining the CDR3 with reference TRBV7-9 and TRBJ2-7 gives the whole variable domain DTGVSQNPRHKITKRGQNVTFRCDPISEHNRLYWYRQTLGQGPEFLTYFQNEAQLEKSRLLSDRFSAERPKGSFSTLEIQRTEQGDSAMYLCASSPVASTYEQYFGPGTRLTVT.